This entry lists 32 T cell receptor beta chains sequenced from one sample in a study of T cells in Graves' hyperthyroidism and ophthalmopathy. Amplification of TCR beta CDR3 regions was performed using RNA transcripts as template. A first-round RT-PCR of the TCR CDR3 used the HTBI primer set. MiXCR, applied by TCRdb to the multiplex PCR reads, yields one record per CDR3 protein. The table shows around 760,000 distinct CDR3 sequences, with 35% occurring only once. Sequencing was done on a sample of blood. These receptors were obtained from a woman aged 40-49 years with Graves' hyperthyroidism.

This clonotype has a handful of counts. This chain connects TRBV4-1 to TRBJ2-7; TRBD2 matches at 9 bases. V shed 3 bases and J 2 bases; nucleotides not matched to a gene: 11. The CDR3 covers 17 residues. Germline values: CDR1 MGHRA, CDR2 YSYEKL. For the CDR3, the DNA is TGCGCCAGCAGCCAGGCACAGGGCGGGGGGGCGGCCTACGAGCAGTACTTC. This sequence encodes CASSQAQGGGAAYEQYF.

This clonotype was seen ten or more times. The rearrangement uses TRBV10-3 and TRBJ2-7; a weak D match, TRBD1 (6 bases). V was trimmed by 8 bases and J by 5 bases, leaving 13 bases between them. The CDR3 totals 12 residues. CDR1 and CDR2 (germline): ENHRY, SYGVKD. Here the CDR3 DNA reads TGTGCCATCGGCACAGGGAGCCACGAGCAGTACTTC. It specifies CAIGTGSHEQYF.

The V gene is TRBV6-6, the J gene TRBJ1-2; the D is unclear. The CDR3 length is 16 residues. Germline lookup yields CDR1 MNHNY and CDR2 SVGAGI (reference sequence). V lost 1 base, J lost 7 bases, and 19 bases lay in between. The CDR3 here is CASSYFTRTQRGGYTF. DNA of the CDR3: TGTGCCAGCAGTTACTTCACCCGGACTCAACGGGGTGGCTACACCTTC.

At least ten counts were recorded for this clonotype. The chain links TRBV2 to TRBJ1-5, with 11 bases identical to TRBD1. Germline assignment: CDR1 SNHLY and CDR2 FYNNEI. CDR3 length: 14 amino acids. The V gene end was trimmed by 7 bases and the J gene end by 7 bases; junction bases not matched to a gene: 6. The chain's CDR3 is CASTLGQGVQPQHF. The DNA for the CDR3 is TGTGCCAGCACGCTGGGACAGGGGGTCCAGCCCCAGCATTTT. Looking up the rest from reference TRBV2 and TRBJ1-5 gives the full variable domain: EPEVTQTPSHQVTQMGQEVILRCVPISNHLYFYWYRQILGQKVEFLVSFYNNEISEKSEIFDDQFSVERPDGSNFTLKIRSTKLEDSAMYFCASTLGQGVQPQHFGDGTRLSIL.

This clonotype showed up many times. CDR3 sequence: CASSYNRGDGYTF. The CDR3 region has the DNA TGTGCCAGCAGCTATAACAGGGGAGATGGCTACACCTTC. The chain recombines TRBV7-8 with TRBJ1-2; 7 nucleotides match TRBD1. Germline V gene data show CDR1 as SGHVS and CDR2 as FQNEAQ. This CDR3 region has 13 residues. V lost 4 bases to trimming and J lost 6 bases; unmatched junction nucleotides: 5.

V usage is TRBV7-6 and J usage is TRBJ2-7, with 12 bases lining up with TRBD2. The CDR3 is 20 amino acids. V trimming: 5 bases; J trimming: 0 bases; junction bases outside the gene matches: 17. Germline CDR1 is SGHVS and CDR2 is FNYEAQ. CDR3 protein: CASSPLPGASGGVSSYEQYF. The DNA of the CDR3 is TGTGCCAGCAGCCCCCTCCCTGGGGCTAGCGGGGGGGTGAGCTCCTACGAGCAGTACTTC.

This clonotype came up a few times. The chain links TRBV5-1 to TRBJ1-2, with a possible D match to TRBD1 (6 bases). The CDR3 is 14 residues long. With 4 bases removed from V and 2 bases from J, the gap between germline ends came to 12 bases. Per germline, CDR1 SGHRS and CDR2 YFSETQ. The CDR3 region is CASSGRQGNYGYTF. The CDR3 coding sequence is TGCGCCAGCAGCGGACGCCAGGGGAACTATGGCTACACCTTC.

This clonotype was seen many times. The chain recombines TRBV15 with TRBJ1-4; 7 bases match TRBD1. Trimming took 5 bases from V and 3 from J; bases not matched to a gene: 12. CDR1 LNHNV and CDR2 YYDKDF come from the germline V gene (reference sequence). The CDR3 covers 17 residues. CDR3 protein: CATSVVGEGASNEKLFF. The CDR3 coding sequence is TGTGCCACCAGCGTAGTAGGAGAGGGGGCGTCTAATGAAAAACTGTTTTTT.

This clonotype was observed at least ten times. The V gene is TRBV7-9, the J gene TRBJ2-7; TRBD1 might be the D (6 bases). Germline V gene lookup returns CDR1 SEHNR and CDR2 FQNEAQ (reference sequence). The CDR3 has 13 amino acids. V dropped 5 bases and J dropped 2 bases, with 10 bases sitting between them. CDR3 sequence (DNA): TGTGCCAGCAGCCGGGACAATGCCTACGAGCAGTACTTC. Its protein product is CASSRDNAYEQYF.

This chain joins TRBV20-1 and TRBJ2-5, with 11 bases matching TRBD2. Per germline, CDR1 DFQATT and CDR2 SNEGSKA (reference sequence). Trimming cost V 7 bases and J 2 bases; bases outside gene matches: 6. This CDR3 region has 14 residues. CDR3 residues: CSEARTSGQETQYF. CDR3 nucleotide sequence: TGCAGTGAAGCTCGGACTAGCGGGCAAGAGACCCAGTACTTC.

J is TRBJ2-3 and V is TRBV7-2; the D gene is possibly TRBD2 (6 bases). Germline V CDR1 and CDR2: SGHTA, FQGNSA. This CDR3 has 17 residues. V gave up 6 bases and J gave up 0 bases, with 19 bases separating them. The CDR3 DNA reads TGTGCCAGCAGGCAAACGGGACTGAAGACTAGCACAGATACGCAGTATTTT. The encoded protein is CASRQTGLKTSTDTQYF. The full variable domain, with the rest looked up from reference TRBV7-2 and TRBJ2-3, is GAGVSQSPSNKVTEKGKDVELRCDPISGHTALYWYRQSLGQGLEFLIYFQGNSAPDKSGLPSDRFSAERTGGSVSTLTIQRTQQEDSAVYLCASRQTGLKTSTDTQYFGPGTRLTVL.

Turning to this clonotype: A much larger clone is a single base away; this may be a read error. The chain joins TRBV6-1 to TRBJ1-2; D is uncertain. Germline V CDR1 and CDR2: MNHNS, SASEGT. V gave up 3 bases and J gave up 3 bases, with 5 bases separating them. The CDR3 runs 12 residues. CDR3 bases: TGTGCCAGCAGTGACCCTGACTATGGCTACACCTTC. Residues: CASSDPDYGYTF.

This clonotype turned up a few times. The J gene is TRBJ2-5, the V gene TRBV6-2 or TRBV6-3; D is unclear. CDR1 and CDR2 from the germline V gene are MNHEY and SVGEGT. The CDR3 contains 14 residues. The V and J ends lost 6 bases and 3 bases respectively, with 14 bases between them. CDR3 bases: TGTGCCAGCAGCCCCCGTGGACCAGAAGAGACCCAGTACTTC. Translation gives CASSPRGPEETQYF.

This clonotype was observed many times. The V call is TRBV5-4, the J call TRBJ1-6, with D maybe TRBD1 (5 bases). CDR3 length: 15 amino acids. CDR1 and CDR2 from the germline V gene are SGHNT and YYREEE (reference sequence). Deletions cut 3 bases from V and 5 bases from J, with 12 bases between. The CDR3 sequence: CASSYRVGDNSPLHF. Here the CDR3 DNA reads TGTGCCAGCAGCTACAGAGTGGGGGATAATTCACCCCTCCACTTT.

The rearrangement links TRBV7-9 to TRBJ1-2, with TRBD1 matching 8 bases. The germline gives CDR1 SEHNR, CDR2 FQNEAQ (reference sequence). This CDR3 comprises 12 residues. Trimming removed 5 bases from V and 10 bases from J; junction bases left unmatched: 6. CDR3 bases: TGTGCCAGCAGCCACCGGGACAGGAACTACACCTTC. Its protein product is CASSHRDRNYTF.

This clonotype was seen just once. The gene calls are TRBV29-1 and TRBJ2-5; 10 nucleotides line up with TRBD2. V lost 2 bases, J lost 4 bases, and 13 bases stayed unmatched. CDR1 SQVTM and CDR2 ANQGSEA come from the germline V gene. The CDR3 contains 17 residues. The CDR3 here is CSVELPSGGAVVETQYF. In nucleotides, the CDR3 is TGCAGCGTTGAACTTCCCAGCGGGGGGGCCGTGGTAGAGACCCAGTACTTC.

The V call is TRBV25-1, the J call TRBJ2-7; TRBD1 aligns across 7 bases. The CDR3 is made up of 14 amino acids. Germline V CDR1 and CDR2: MGHDK, SYGVNS. The V segment lost 5 bases and the J segment 2 bases; nucleotides outside the gene matches: 6. The CDR3 here is CASSFGTDPYEQYF. Here the CDR3 DNA reads TGTGCCAGCAGTTTTGGGACAGATCCCTACGAGCAGTACTTC.

The chain carries TRBV25-1 and TRBJ1-5; no firm D call. V was clipped by 8 bases and J by 7 bases, with 18 bases between them. Germline V CDR1 and CDR2: MGHDK, SYGVNS. This CDR3 spans 14 amino acids. The CDR3 DNA follows: TGTGCCAGCGGCCAGCAGTCAAGCCTACAGCCCCAGCATTTT. Its protein is CASGQQSSLQPQHF.

In this sample, this clonotype turned up a few times. The chain employs TRBV10-3 and TRBJ1-5, with D possibly TRBD1 on 5 matching bases. CDR3 length equals 14 residues. Germline CDR1 and CDR2: ENHRY and SYGVKD. V lost 10 bases and J lost 5, with 18 bases in between. The CDR3 DNA follows: TGTGCCAGCACCTCGGCGGAGGGGCATCAGCCCCAGCATTTT. Residues: CASTSAEGHQPQHF.

This rearrangement joins TRBV11-1 to TRBJ1-2; D not resolved. Germline V CDR1 and CDR2: SGHAT, FQDESV (reference sequence). CDR3 length: 16 residues. V dropped 6 bases and J dropped 4 bases, with 21 bases sitting between them. CDR3 residues: CASSATSASLRYGYTF. CDR3 DNA: TGTGCCAGCAGTGCCACCTCTGCCAGCCTACGCTATGGCTACACCTTC.

The table lists this clonotype with many counts. The chain carries TRBV19 and TRBJ2-5; the D is unclear. Trimming removed 4 bases at V and 4 bases at J, with 16 bases between. Germline-derived CDR1 and CDR2 are LNHDA and SQIVND (reference sequence). The CDR3 runs to 15 residues. CDR3 coding DNA: TGTGCCAGTAGTACCGCAGGAAAGCTACGAGAGACCCAGTACTTC. Protein product: CASSTAGKLRETQYF.

This clonotype was detected once. This may be a read error, as it is one base from a much larger clone. The chain links TRBV13 to TRBJ2-7, with D possibly TRBD1 on 5 matching bases. Trimming left V 8 bases short and J 7 bases short, with 21 bases between. Germline CDR1 PRHDT, CDR2 FYEKMQ (reference sequence). This CDR3 spans 14 amino acids. The CDR3 here is CASGRVQGSREQYF. As DNA, the CDR3 is TGTGCCAGCGGCCGCGTCCAGGGTTCTAGGGAGCAGTACTTC.

This clonotype was recorded many times. The chain recombines TRBV2 with TRBJ1-5, with D possibly TRBD1 on 5 matching bases. CDR1 SNHLY and CDR2 FYNNEI come from the germline V gene. The CDR3 runs 15 residues. V lost 5 bases to trimming and J lost 2 bases, with 13 bases between them. As DNA, the CDR3 is TGTGCCAGCAGTCCTAACGGCAGGGGCAATCAGCCCCAGCATTTT. This gives the protein CASSPNGRGNQPQHF.

This clonotype was seen a few times. The rearrangement links TRBV19 to TRBJ1-5, with TRBD1 as a possible D gene (5 bases). Trimming pared 5 bases from V and 11 bases from J, leaving 19 bases between. This CDR3 has 14 amino acids. The germline V gene encodes CDR1 LNHDA and CDR2 SQIVND (reference sequence). The CDR3 DNA follows: TGTGCCAGTAGTTCCTGGACACTCTTATCGGCCCAGCATTTT. This codes for CASSSWTLLSAQHF.

The chain employs TRBV7-8 and TRBJ2-3, with D perhaps matching TRBD1 (6 bases). This CDR3 is built from 12 residues. Germline loops: CDR1 SGHVS, CDR2 FQNEAQ. V lost 4 bases, J lost 8 bases, and 10 bases lay in between. The CDR3 coding sequence is TGTGCCAGCAGCTCTGGGGGCGTTACGCAGTATTTT. Its translation is CASSSGGVTQYF.

The chain combines TRBV10-2 with TRBJ1-5; weak D call: TRBD1 (5 bases). Trimming left V 8 bases short and J 4 bases short, with 18 bases between. CDR1 is WSHSY and CDR2 is SAAADI in the germline V gene. CDR3 length: 15 amino acids. The CDR3 loop reads CASRDIDRENQPQHF. CDR3 DNA sequence: TGCGCCAGCCGAGATATAGACAGAGAAAATCAGCCCCAGCATTTT.

This chain uses TRBV12-3 or TRBV12-4 with TRBJ1-1; D may be TRBD1 (5 bases). This CDR3 is 12 amino acids long. Trimming removed 10 bases at V and 6 bases at J, with 15 bases between. The CDR3 reads CATLRDTAEAFF. In DNA, the CDR3 is TGTGCCACCCTCAGGGATACGGCTGAAGCTTTCTTT.

The CDR3 nucleotides are TGTGCCAGCAGTTTCGGGGGGTACTCCTACGAGCAGTACTTC. The encoded protein is CASSFGGYSYEQYF. V and J are TRBV7-2 and TRBJ2-7; TRBD2 aligns across 7 bases. This CDR3 spans 14 amino acids. The trim removed 6 bases at V and 0 bases at J, leaving 5 bases unmatched. Germline V CDR1 and CDR2: SGHTA, FQGNSA.

This clonotype appeared a few times. The chain combines TRBV10-3 with TRBJ2-5, with D perhaps TRBD1 (6 bases). CDR1 is ENHRY, CDR2 SYGVKD, per germline. Trimming pared 6 bases from V and 5 bases from J, leaving 7 bases between. CDR3 size: 11 residues. CDR3 in DNA: TGTGCCATCAGCCAGGGGGAGACCCAGTACTTC. It yields the protein CAISQGETQYF.

This chain uses TRBV6-5 with TRBJ1-4; a possible D gene is TRBD1 (6 bases). Germline-derived CDR1 and CDR2 are MNHEY and SVGAGI. V was clipped by 2 bases and J by 6 bases, with 10 bases between them. This CDR3 comprises 14 residues. For the CDR3, the DNA is TGTGCCAGCAGTTACGCAGGGGTGGATGAAAAACTGTTTTTT. It is translated as CASSYAGVDEKLFF.

The rearrangement uses TRBV29-1 and TRBJ1-2; D possibly corresponds to TRBD1 (6 bases). CDR1 and CDR2 (germline): SQVTM, ANQGSEA. V was trimmed by 0 bases and J by 5 bases, leaving 16 bases between them. There are 15 residues in the CDR3. CDR3 in DNA: TGCAGCGTTGAAGATCTTGCGGCCAGGGGTTATGGCTACACCTTC. The encoded protein is CSVEDLAARGYGYTF.

This clonotype was observed a handful of times. This sequence joins TRBV4-1 and TRBJ1-5, with a weak D call TRBD1 (5 bases). The length of the CDR3 is 13 residues. Germline V CDR1 and CDR2: MGHRA, YSYEKL. The ends were cut back, 2 bases at V and 6 bases at J, with 8 bases in the middle. CDR3 in DNA: TGCGCCAGCAGCCAAACGGGGGGTCAGCCCCAGCATTTT. Encoded protein: CASSQTGGQPQHF.